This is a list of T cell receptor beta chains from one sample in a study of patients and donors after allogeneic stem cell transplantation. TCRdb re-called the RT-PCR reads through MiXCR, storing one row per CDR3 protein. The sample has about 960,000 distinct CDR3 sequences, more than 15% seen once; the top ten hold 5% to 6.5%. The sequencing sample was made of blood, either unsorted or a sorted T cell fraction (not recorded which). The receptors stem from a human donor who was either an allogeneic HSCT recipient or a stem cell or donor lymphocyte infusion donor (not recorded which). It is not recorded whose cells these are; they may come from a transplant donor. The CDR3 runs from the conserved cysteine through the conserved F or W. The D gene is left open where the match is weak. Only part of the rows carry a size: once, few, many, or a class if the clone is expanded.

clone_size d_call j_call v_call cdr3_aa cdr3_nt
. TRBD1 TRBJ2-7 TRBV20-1 CSARGQIYEQYF TGCAGTGCAAGGGGACAGATCTACGAGCAGTACTTC
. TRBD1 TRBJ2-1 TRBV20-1 CTASRQGNEQFF TGCACTGCTTCCCGACAGGGCAATGAGCAGTTCTTC
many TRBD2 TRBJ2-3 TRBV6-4 CASSDSSSGSGTDTQYF TGTGCCAGCAGTGACTCTTCGAGCGGGAGCGGTACAGATACGCAGTATTTT
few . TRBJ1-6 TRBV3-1 CASSQDYSGALHF TGTGCCAGCAGCCAAGACTACTCCGGGGCCCTCCACTTT
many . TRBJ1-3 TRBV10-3 CAIGWWTSSGNTIYF TGTGCCATCGGGTGGTGGACAAGTTCTGGAAACACCATATATTTT
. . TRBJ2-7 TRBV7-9 CASTHKASSVVGQYF TGTGCCAGCACCCATAAGGCGTCTAGCGTTGTGGGGCAGTACTTC
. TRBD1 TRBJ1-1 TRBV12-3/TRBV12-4 CASSSGTGYYTEAFF TGTGCCAGCAGTTCAGGGACAGGGTATTACACTGAAGCTTTCTTT
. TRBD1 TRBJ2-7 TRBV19 CASSMQRDSSYEQYF TGTGCCAGTAGTATGCAGAGGGACAGCTCCTACGAGCAGTACTTC
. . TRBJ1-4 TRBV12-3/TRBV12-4 CASSPTALNEKLFF TGTGCCAGCAGCCCGACAGCCCTAAATGAAAAACTGTTTTTT
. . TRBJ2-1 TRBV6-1 CASVGGSGGTQDNEQFF TGTGCCAGCGTTGGGGGAAGCGGAGGGACTCAAGACAATGAGCAGTTCTTC
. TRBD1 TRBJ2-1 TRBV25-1 CASSPRTGGIRNEQFF TGTGCCAGCAGTCCGCGGACAGGGGGAATTAGGAATGAGCAGTTCTTC
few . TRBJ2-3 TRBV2 CASTTGLLRKDTQYF TGTGCCAGCACCACCGGACTCCTACGGAAAGATACGCAGTATTTT
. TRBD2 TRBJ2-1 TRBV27 CASSFLLAGDNEQFF TGTGCCAGCAGTTTTTTACTAGCGGGAGACAATGAGCAGTTCTTC
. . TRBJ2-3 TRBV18 CASSLPGSSDTQYF TGTGCCAGCTCACTCCCGGGTTCTTCAGATACGCAGTATTTT
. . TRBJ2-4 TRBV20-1 CSAPGWAGKNIQYF TGCAGTGCCCCAGGGTGGGCTGGGAAAAACATTCAGTACTTC
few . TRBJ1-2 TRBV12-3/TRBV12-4 CASSESPRVDGYTF TGTGCCAGCAGTGAGAGCCCCAGGGTAGATGGCTACACCTTC
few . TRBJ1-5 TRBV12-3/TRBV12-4 CASSPSLGQPQHF TGTGCCAGCAGCCCGTCGCTGGGGCAGCCCCAGCATTTT
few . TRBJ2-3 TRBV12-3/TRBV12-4 CASSFGGGPDTQYF TGTGCCAGCAGTTTTGGCGGGGGCCCAGATACGCAGTATTTT
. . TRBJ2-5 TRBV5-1 CASSGGPVQETQYF TGCGCCAGCAGCGGGGGACCTGTCCAAGAGACCCAGTACTTC
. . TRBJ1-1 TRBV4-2 CASSQVGRGYTEAFF TGTGCCAGCAGCCAAGTCGGAAGGGGCTACACTGAAGCTTTCTTT
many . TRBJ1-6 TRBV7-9 CASSLFGNSPLHF TGTGCCAGCAGCTTATTTGGAAATTCACCCCTCCACTTT
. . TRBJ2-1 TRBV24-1 CATSPRTDEQFF TGTGCCACCAGTCCGCGGACAGATGAGCAGTTCTTC
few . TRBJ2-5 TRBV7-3 CASSSSGGRGTQYF TGTGCCAGCAGCTCCTCAGGGGGGCGGGGGACCCAGTACTTC
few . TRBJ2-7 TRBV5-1 CASSLDRVPDEQYF TGCGCCAGCAGCTTGGACAGGGTACCGGACGAGCAGTACTTC
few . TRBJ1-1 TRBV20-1 CSARDRGWNTEAFF TGCAGTGCTAGAGATCGAGGTTGGAACACTGAAGCTTTCTTT
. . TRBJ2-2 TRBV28 CASSASLNTGELFF TGTGCCAGCAGTGCGTCTTTGAACACCGGGGAGCTGTTTTTT
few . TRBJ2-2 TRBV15 CATSNDRDRVTTGELFF TGTGCCACCAGCAACGACCGAGACCGTGTGACCACCGGGGAGCTGTTTTTT
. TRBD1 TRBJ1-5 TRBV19 CASADRGHQPQHF TGTGCCAGTGCCGACAGGGGTCATCAGCCCCAGCATTTT
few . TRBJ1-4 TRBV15 CATSRRGQPINEKLFF TGTGCCACCAGCAGACGCGGACAGCCGATTAATGAAAAACTGTTTTTT
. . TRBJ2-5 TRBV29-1 CSVRSFGSAAQETQYF TGCAGCGTTCGGTCCTTTGGGAGCGCGGCCCAAGAGACCCAGTACTTC
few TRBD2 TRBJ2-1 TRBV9 CASSAVAGGPYNEQFF TGTGCCAGCAGCGCGGTAGCGGGAGGGCCGTACAATGAGCAGTTCTTC
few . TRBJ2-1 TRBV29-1 CSVGVYPITVSNEQFF TGCAGCGTTGGGGTCTATCCCATCACCGTCTCAAATGAGCAGTTCTTC
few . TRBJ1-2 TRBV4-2 CATSPLGGVSGYTF TGTGCCACCAGCCCTTTGGGGGGGGTGAGCGGCTACACCTTC